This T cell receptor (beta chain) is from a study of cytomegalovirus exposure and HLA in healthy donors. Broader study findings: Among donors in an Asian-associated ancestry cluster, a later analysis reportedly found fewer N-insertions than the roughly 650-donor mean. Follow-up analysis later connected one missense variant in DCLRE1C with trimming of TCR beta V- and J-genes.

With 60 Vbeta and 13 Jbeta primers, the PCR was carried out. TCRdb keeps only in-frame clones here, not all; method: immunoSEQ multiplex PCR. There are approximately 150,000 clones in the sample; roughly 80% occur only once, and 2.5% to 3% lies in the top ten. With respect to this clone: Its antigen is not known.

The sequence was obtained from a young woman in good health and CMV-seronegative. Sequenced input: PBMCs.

The CDR3 loop reads CASSVVLAGAYNEQFF. As DNA, the CDR3 is TGTGCCAGCAGCGTAGTGCTAGCGGGAGCCTACAATGAGCAGTTCTTC. The V call is TRBV9, the J call TRBJ2-1; 10 nucleotides match TRBD2. V lost 0 bases to trimming and J lost 2 bases; unmatched junction nucleotides: 2. CDR3 size: 16 residues. Germline V gene data show CDR1 as SGDLS and CDR2 as YYNGEE.